The clone carrying this TCR beta chain was picked up many times. CDR1 is SGHAT and CDR2 is FQNNGV in the germline V gene. V trimming: 5 bases; J trimming: 6 bases; junction bases outside the gene matches: 18. The CDR3 is 18 residues long. The entry originates in a study of T cells of healthy individuals. TCRdb reanalysed the 5' RACE reads using MiXCR and keeps one entry per CDR3 protein. This table has about 82,000 distinct CDR3 sequences, roughly 5% appearing once. This receptor was identified in a female donor in good health. The chain couples TRBV11-2 to TRBJ2-3; 9 bases agree with TRBD2. CDR3 DNA sequence: TGTGCCAGCAGCAATAGCCCGGGACTAGCCCCCTCCGGGGATACGCAGTATTTT. Amino acids: CASSNSPGLAPSGDTQYF.